Each of the 23 T cell receptor beta chains below was sequenced from the same sample in a study of early T cells in non-severe SARS-CoV-2 infection. One entry per CDR3 protein, called by TCRdb with MiXCR from the 5' RACE reads. The sample lists about 56,000 distinct CDR3 sequences; about 10% were seen once. What was sequenced was whole blood. Receptor source: an adult who was a healthcare worker with PCR-confirmed SARS-CoV-2 infection or an uninfected control (not recorded which).

The sample holds a few counts of this clonotype. The V call is TRBV20-1, the J call TRBJ2-6; D remains unclear. This CDR3 has 17 amino acids. Germline V CDR1 and CDR2: DFQATT, SNEGSKA (reference sequence). The germline V and J ends were trimmed by 0 bases and 0 bases, with 12 bases remaining between them. CDR3 sequence reads: CSARDPEEGSGANVLTF. CDR3 DNA: TGCAGTGCTAGAGATCCTGAGGAAGGCTCTGGGGCCAACGTCCTGACTTTC.

Many counts were recorded for this clonotype. The rearrangement joins TRBV6-5 to TRBJ2-7; perhaps TRBD2 as D (6 bases). V lost 0 bases, J lost 0 bases, and 15 bases lay in between. Germline lookup yields CDR1 MNHEY and CDR2 SVGAGI. The CDR3 is 17 residues long. The CDR3 nucleotides are TGTGCCAGCAGTTACTCGTCGCGCGGGGCCAGCTCCTACGAGCAGTACTTC. Translated: CASSYSSRGASSYEQYF.

The chain has TRBV9 and TRBJ2-5; D may be TRBD1 or TRBD2 (5 bases each). The CDR3 spans 15 residues. The ends were cut back, 0 bases at V and 2 bases at J, with 11 bases in the middle. Germline CDR1 and CDR2: SGDLS and YYNGEE. The CDR3 DNA follows: TGTGCCAGCAGCGTAGATGGGGGATCGCAAGAGACCCAGTACTTC. Its protein product is CASSVDGGSQETQYF.

This chain connects TRBV24-1 to TRBJ2-7; perhaps TRBD1 as D (5 bases). Germline V gene sequence: CDR1 KGHDR, CDR2 SFDVKD. This CDR3 has 11 amino acids. V lost 7 bases and J lost 3, with 6 bases in between. In DNA, the CDR3 is TGTGCCACCAGCCAGGGCTACGAGCAGTACTTC. Its protein is CATSQGYEQYF.

The chain employs TRBV9 and TRBJ2-7, with 8 nucleotides matching TRBD2. Trimming took 7 bases from V and 3 from J; bases not matched to a gene: 6. The CDR3 is 13 amino acids. Germline V gives CDR1 SGDLS, CDR2 YYNGEE. CDR3 loop: CASAGAGGYEQYF. Written as DNA, the CDR3 is TGTGCCAGCGCAGGTGCGGGGGGCTACGAGCAGTACTTC.

This clonotype was found many times. The V call is TRBV5-5, the J call TRBJ2-4, with D perhaps assigned TRBD1 or TRBD2 (5 bases each). V lost 4 bases and J 5 bases, leaving 19 bases between the germline ends. CDR3 length: 16 amino acids. Germline CDR1 and CDR2: SGHKS and YYEKEE (reference sequence). The CDR3 DNA reads TGTGCCAGCAGCCAACGCCCGAATATGGGGGAAAACATTCAGTACTTC. Its protein product is CASSQRPNMGENIQYF.

In this sample, this clonotype turned up many times. The chain has TRBV29-1 and TRBJ1-1; D gene uncertain. Germline assignment: CDR1 SQVTM and CDR2 ANQGSEA. Trimming took 5 bases from V and 3 from J, leaving 10 bases between them. This CDR3 region has 12 residues. The CDR3 loop reads CSVPDGDTEAFF. CDR3 sequence (DNA): TGCAGCGTTCCAGACGGGGACACTGAAGCTTTCTTT.

In its sample, this clonotype was seen many times. The rearrangement uses TRBV19 and TRBJ2-1; D not certain. CDR1 is LNHDA, CDR2 SQIVND, per germline (reference sequence). The CDR3 spans 11 residues. The V end lost 3 bases, the J end lost 4 bases, and 1 base lay between the germline ends. The chain's CDR3 is CASSIYNEQFF. The CDR3 bases are TGTGCCAGTAGTATTTACAATGAGCAGTTCTTC.

The sample holds a few counts of this clonotype. V gene TRBV5-1 combines with J gene TRBJ2-3; D not certain. This CDR3 has 12 residues. Germline V lookup: CDR1 SGHRS, CDR2 YFSETQ. V was clipped by 1 base and J by 5 bases, with 5 bases between them. Here the CDR3 reads CASSLWRDTQYF. The CDR3 DNA reads TGCGCCAGCAGCTTGTGGAGAGATACGCAGTATTTT.

This clonotype has ten or more counts. This chain joins TRBV20-1 and TRBJ2-7; no clear D. Trimming shortened V by 6 bases and J by 2 bases, and 17 bases separated the two germline ends. The CDR3 has 14 residues. Germline CDR1 DFQATT, CDR2 SNEGSKA (reference sequence). The DNA of the CDR3 is TGCAGTGCCCCATCGTGGACCCGGACCTACGAGCAGTACTTC. Translated: CSAPSWTRTYEQYF.

This clonotype came up many times. The chain links TRBV5-1 to TRBJ1-2; 7 positions agree with TRBD1. The CDR3 is 15 residues long. Germline V gene sequence: CDR1 SGHRS, CDR2 YFSETQ. Germline trimming cut 0 bases from V and 8 bases from J; bases unmatched to any gene: 10. The CDR3: CASSLDRGSFQGYTF. The CDR3 region has the DNA TGCGCCAGCAGCTTGGACAGGGGAAGCTTCCAAGGCTACACCTTC. Supplemented by reference TRBV5-1 and TRBJ1-2, the full variable domain reads KAGVTQTPRYLIKTRGQQVTLSCSPISGHRSVSWYQQTPGQGLQFLFEYFSETQRNKGNFPGRFSGRQFSNSRSEMNVSTLELGDSALYLCASSLDRGSFQGYTFGSGTRLTVV.

The rearrangement uses TRBV2 and TRBJ2-1; TRBD1 might be the D (6 bases). The V gene lost 7 bases and the J gene lost 7 bases, with 17 bases spanning the gap. This CDR3 region has 14 residues. Germline V gene data show CDR1 as SNHLY and CDR2 as FYNNEI. In DNA, the CDR3 is TGTGCCAGCACTTGGGACATCGGGGATAATGAGCAGTTCTTC. It translates to CASTWDIGDNEQFF.

A few counts support this clonotype. The rearrangement uses TRBV3-1 and TRBJ2-3, with 11 bases that match TRBD2. The CDR3 runs to 15 residues. With V trimmed by 3 bases and J by 4 bases, 3 bases remained unmatched. The germline V gene has CDR1 LGHDT and CDR2 YNNKEL (reference sequence). CDR3 residues: CASSHVLAGADTQYF. Here the CDR3 DNA reads TGTGCCAGCAGCCACGTACTAGCGGGGGCAGATACGCAGTATTTT.

The V and J genes are TRBV10-3 and TRBJ2-3, with TRBD1 identical over 9 bases. Germline-derived CDR1 and CDR2 are ENHRY and SYGVKD. The CDR3 runs 12 residues. Trimming cost V 6 bases and J 14 bases; bases outside gene matches: 9. CDR3 sequence (DNA): TGTGCCATCAGAAACCGGGACAGGGAAGGGTATTTT. Residues: CAIRNRDREGYF.

In its sample, this clonotype was seen a few times. V and J are TRBV18 and TRBJ1-5; D ambiguous. CDR1 is KGHSH and CDR2 is LQKENI in the germline V gene. The CDR3 runs 12 residues. The V end lost 0 bases, the J end lost 5 bases, and 2 bases lay between the germline ends. CDR3 sequence reads: CASSPPDQPQHF. For the CDR3, the DNA is TGTGCCAGCTCACCACCAGATCAGCCCCAGCATTTT.

Ten or more counts support this clonotype. The chain joins TRBV7-2 to TRBJ2-7, with TRBD2 as a possible D gene (5 bases). V was cut by 5 bases and J by 0 bases, with 11 bases left in between. This CDR3 has 14 amino acids. Germline CDR1 SGHTA, CDR2 FQGNSA. The CDR3 sequence: CASSPTGNSYEQYF. The CDR3 coding sequence is TGTGCCAGCAGCCCCACGGGGAACTCCTACGAGCAGTACTTC. Full variable domain (outside the CDR3, taken from reference TRBV7-2 and TRBJ2-7): GAGVSQSPSNKVTEKGKDVELRCDPISGHTALYWYRQSLGQGLEFLIYFQGNSAPDKSGLPSDRFSAERTGGSVSTLTIQRTQQEDSAVYLCASSPTGNSYEQYFGPGTRLTVT.

This clonotype was observed many times. J is TRBJ1-6 and V is TRBV20-1; 9 bases map to TRBD1. V shed 2 bases and J 9 bases; nucleotides not matched to a gene: 5. The germline gives CDR1 DFQATT, CDR2 SNEGSKA (reference sequence). The CDR3 has 14 amino acids. This CDR3 reads CSARSDRGISPLHF. The DNA of the CDR3 is TGCAGTGCTAGATCCGACAGGGGGATTTCACCCCTCCACTTT.

This clonotype was detected many times. V and J are TRBV7-3 and TRBJ2-1; D is unresolved. The CDR3 consists of 14 residues. From germline, CDR1 is SGHTA and CDR2 FQGTGA. V lost 5 bases to trimming and J lost 3 bases, with 11 bases between them. The CDR3 loop reads CASSRSRSYNEQFF. The CDR3 region has the DNA TGTGCCAGCAGCCGCTCTAGAAGCTACAATGAGCAGTTCTTC.

This clonotype was observed many times. The chain is built from TRBV18 and TRBJ1-5; 9 positions agree with TRBD1. The CDR3 extends over 18 amino acids. Trimming took 3 bases from V and 2 from J; bases not matched to a gene: 11. CDR1 and CDR2 from the germline V gene are KGHSH and LQKENI. The CDR3 region has the DNA TGTGCCAGCTCACCGGGGACAGGGAGATTATTAGGCAATCAGCCCCAGCATTTT. Protein product: CASSPGTGRLLGNQPQHF.

Only a few counts were recorded for this clonotype. With a much larger clone just one base away, this may be a read error. This chain joins TRBV29-1 and TRBJ2-2, with D unclear. The V end was cut by 1 base, the J end by 5 bases, with 5 bases between. CDR1 and CDR2 from the germline V gene are SQVTM and ANQGSEA. This CDR3 is 12 amino acids long. The CDR3 DNA is TGCAGCGTTGAAGCGGCGACCGGGGAGCTGTTTTTT. This sequence encodes CSVEAATGELFF.

The V gene is TRBV20-1, the J gene TRBJ2-7; D is unclear. The CDR3 length is 13 residues. The V and J ends lost 6 bases and 0 bases respectively, with 12 bases between them. The germline CDR1 and CDR2 sequences are DFQATT and SNEGSKA (reference sequence). The CDR3 spells CSARTESSYEQYF. The CDR3 DNA reads as TGCAGTGCCAGGACCGAGAGCTCCTACGAGCAGTACTTC.

The V call is TRBV9, the J call TRBJ2-2; maybe TRBD1 (6 bases). Trimming removed 4 bases at V and 1 base at J, with 8 bases between. Germline V gives CDR1 SGDLS, CDR2 YYNGEE. The CDR3 covers 14 residues. CDR3 protein: CASSLTGNTGELFF. The DNA for the CDR3 is TGTGCCAGCAGCCTGACAGGGAACACCGGGGAGCTGTTTTTT.

J is TRBJ1-1 and V is TRBV2; unclear D gene. V was shortened by 4 bases and J by 1 base, with 10 bases between the two germline ends. Germline V CDR1 and CDR2: SNHLY, FYNNEI. CDR3 length: 14 residues. CDR3 sequence (DNA): TGTGCCAGCAGTGTGACACGATCGAACACTGAAGCTTTCTTT. This encodes CASSVTRSNTEAFF.